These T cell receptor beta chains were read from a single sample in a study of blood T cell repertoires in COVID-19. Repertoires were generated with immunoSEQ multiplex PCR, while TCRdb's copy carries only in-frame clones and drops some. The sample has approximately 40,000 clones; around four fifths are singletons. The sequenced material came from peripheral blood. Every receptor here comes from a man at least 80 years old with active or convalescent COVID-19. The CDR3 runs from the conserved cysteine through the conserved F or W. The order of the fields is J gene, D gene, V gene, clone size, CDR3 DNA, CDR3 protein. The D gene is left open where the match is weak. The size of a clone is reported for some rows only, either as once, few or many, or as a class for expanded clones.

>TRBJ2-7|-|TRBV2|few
TGTGCCAGCAGCAAAGGGGGGGCCTACGAGCAGTACTTC
CASSKGGAYEQYF
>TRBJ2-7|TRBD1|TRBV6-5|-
TGTGCCAGCAGTTACGGGACAGGGGGAAACGAGCAGTACTTC
CASSYGTGGNEQYF
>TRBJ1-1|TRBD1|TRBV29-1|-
TGCAGCGTCGACAGGGGGCTGGGCACTGAAGCTTTCTTT
CSVDRGLGTEAFF
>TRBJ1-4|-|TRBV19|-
TGTGCCAGTAAAATGGGTGGGCGACCTGCAACTAATGAAAAACTGTTTTTT
CASKMGGRPATNEKLFF
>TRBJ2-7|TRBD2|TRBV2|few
TGTGCCAGCAGTGAAGCGCTTGGGACTACCTACGAGCAGTACTTC
CASSEALGTTYEQYF
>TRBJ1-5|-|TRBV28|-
TGTGCCAGCAGTTTCCGAGGGTTGACTAGCAATCAGCCCCAGCATTTT
CASSFRGLTSNQPQHF
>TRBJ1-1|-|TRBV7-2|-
TGTGCCAGCAGCTCAGAGGTAGACAGTTACGCTGAAGCTTTCTTT
CASSSEVDSYAEAFF
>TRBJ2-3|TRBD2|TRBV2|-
TGTGCCAGCAGTGAGATCCTAGCGGGGGGGCCGGATACGCAGTATTTT
CASSEILAGGPDTQYF
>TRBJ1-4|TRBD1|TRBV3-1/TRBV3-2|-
TGTGCCAGCAGCCTACGTCCCGGGACAGGGGGCGGATATGAAAAACTGTTTTTT
CASSLRPGTGGGYEKLFF
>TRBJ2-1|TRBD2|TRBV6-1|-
TGTGCCAGCAGTGAACGGCGGGGGGGGGATGAGCAGTTCTTC
CASSERRGGDEQFF
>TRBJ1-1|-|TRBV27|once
TGTGCCAGCAGCCTACTCGGGGGGAACACTGAAGCTTTCTTT
CASSLLGGNTEAFF
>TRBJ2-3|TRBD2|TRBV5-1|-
TGCGCCAGCAGCCCGGGACTAGCCGGAGATACGCAGTATTTT
CASSPGLAGDTQYF
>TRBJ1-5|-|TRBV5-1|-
TGCGCCAGCAGCGGATCTGGAGGGGCTGGCCATGGCAATCAGCCCCAGCATTTT
CASSGSGGAGHGNQPQHF
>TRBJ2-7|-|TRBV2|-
TGTGCCAGCATGGCCTTCTACGAGCAGTACTTC
CASMAFYEQYF
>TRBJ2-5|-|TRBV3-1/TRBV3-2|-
TGTGCCAGCAGCCACCCCGCAGAACAAGAGACCCAGTACTTC
CASSHPAEQETQYF
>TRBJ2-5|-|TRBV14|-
TGTGCCAGCAGCCCCCCAGGGGAAGAGACCCAGTACTTC
CASSPPGEETQYF
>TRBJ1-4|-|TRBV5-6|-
TGTGCCAGCAGCTTCCCGGGTTCTGAAAACGAAAAACTGTTTTTT
CASSFPGSENEKLFF
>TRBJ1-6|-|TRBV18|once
TGTGCCAGCTCACCCTTAAACGGGGTTAATTCACCCCTCCACTTT
CASSPLNGVNSPLHF
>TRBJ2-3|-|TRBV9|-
TGTGCCAGCAGCGTGGTGGGCTTTAACACAGATACGCAGTATTTT
CASSVVGFNTDTQYF
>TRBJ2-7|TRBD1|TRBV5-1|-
TGCGCCAGCAGCGAAGGACAGGGGGACGAGCAGTACTTC
CASSEGQGDEQYF
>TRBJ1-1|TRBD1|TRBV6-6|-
TGTGCCAGCAGTCCGCGTCCCGGGACAGGGGGCAACACTGAAGCTTTCTTT
CASSPRPGTGGNTEAFF
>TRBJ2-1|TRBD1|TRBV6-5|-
TGTGCCAGCATAGGGACAGGGCCCAATGAGCAGTTCTTC
CASIGTGPNEQFF
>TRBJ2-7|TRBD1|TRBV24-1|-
TGTGCCACCAGTGACCCCGGGACAGACTCCTACGAGCAGTACTTC
CATSDPGTDSYEQYF
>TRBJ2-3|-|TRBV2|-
TGTGCCAGCAGGGAGCGCACAGATACGCAGTATTTT
CASRERTDTQYF
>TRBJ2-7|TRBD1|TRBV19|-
TGTGCCAGTAGTCCAAGGACAGGGGGCGGGTACGAGCAGTACTTC
CASSPRTGGGYEQYF
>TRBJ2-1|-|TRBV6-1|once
TGTGCCAGCAGTGAAGTTGCCGGCTACAATGAGCAGTTCTTC
CASSEVAGYNEQFF
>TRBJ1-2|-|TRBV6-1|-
TGTGCCAGCAGTGGACAAAGGGGTCTAACTAACTATGGCTACACCTTC
CASSGQRGLTNYGYTF
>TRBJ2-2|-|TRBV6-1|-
TGTGCCAGCAGTAAAGCGAGGGTAGCGGCGAACACCGGGGAGCTGTTTTTT
CASSKARVAANTGELFF
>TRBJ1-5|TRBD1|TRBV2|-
TGTGCCAGCAGGGAGGGACAGGGAAGCGGTCAGCCCCAGCATTTT
CASREGQGSGQPQHF
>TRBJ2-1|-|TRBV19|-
TGTGCCAGTAGTATAGCAGCTAGCTGGGACAATGAGCAGTTCTTC
CASSIAASWDNEQFF
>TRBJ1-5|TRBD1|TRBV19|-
TGTGCCAGTAGTTCAACAGGGGGCAGTCAGCCCCAGCATTTT
CASSSTGGSQPQHF
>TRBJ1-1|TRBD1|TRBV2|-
TGTGCCAGCAGACTTAGCCAGGGGGTGAACACTGAAGCTTTCTTT
CASRLSQGVNTEAFF
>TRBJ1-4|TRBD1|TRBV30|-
TGTGCCTGGAGGCCGGGACAGGTGAATGAAAAACTGTTTTTT
CAWRPGQVNEKLFF
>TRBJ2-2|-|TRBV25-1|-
TGTGCCAGCAGTGAAAGAAGGGGAAAGGAGCTGTTTTTT
CASSERRGKELFF
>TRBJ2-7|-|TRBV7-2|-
TGTGCCAGCAGCTTAGTGGGACTGTCCTACGAGCAGTACTTC
CASSLVGLSYEQYF
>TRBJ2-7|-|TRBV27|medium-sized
TGTGCCAGCAGCCCAACAGTGGCGGGCGAGCAGTACTTC
CASSPTVAGEQYF
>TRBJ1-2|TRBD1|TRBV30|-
TGTGCCTGGACGACAGGGGGCAACTCTCAGGGCTACACCTTC
CAWTTGGNSQGYTF
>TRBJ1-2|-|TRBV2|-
TGTGCCAGCAGTGGTGCGGACTATGGCTACACCTTC
CASSGADYGYTF
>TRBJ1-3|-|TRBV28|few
TGTGCCAGCAGTTTGGCAGGGCCCCCGGGCTCTGGAAACACCATATATTTT
CASSLAGPPGSGNTIYF
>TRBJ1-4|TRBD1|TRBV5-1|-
TGCGCCAGCAGTTCGGGACAGGGGGCGCTTACTAATGAAAAACTGTTTTTT
CASSSGQGALTNEKLFF
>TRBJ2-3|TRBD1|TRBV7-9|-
TGTGCCAGCAGCTCAGGACAGGGCACAGATACGCAGTATTTT
CASSSGQGTDTQYF
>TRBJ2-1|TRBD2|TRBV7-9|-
TGTGCCAGCAGCTTTGGGCTAGCGGGGGGCGATGAGCAGTTCTTC
CASSFGLAGGDEQFF
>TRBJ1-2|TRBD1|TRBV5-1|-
TGCGCCAGCAGCTTGGAGGGACAGGGGATAGGTGGCTACACCTTC
CASSLEGQGIGGYTF
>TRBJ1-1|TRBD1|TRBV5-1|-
TGCGCCAGCAGCTATGGGACAGGGGGAACTGAAGCTTTCTTT
CASSYGTGGTEAFF
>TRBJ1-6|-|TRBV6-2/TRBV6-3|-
TGTGCCAGCAGTTACTCGATCAGTGCCTATTCACCCCTCCACTTT
CASSYSISAYSPLHF
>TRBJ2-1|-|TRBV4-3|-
TGCGCCAGCAGCCAATCTTTACAGGGCTCCTACAATGAGCAGTTCTTC
CASSQSLQGSYNEQFF
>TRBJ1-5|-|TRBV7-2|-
TGTGCCAGCAGCTTACCCCTGACCGGGCAGCCCCAGCATTTT
CASSLPLTGQPQHF
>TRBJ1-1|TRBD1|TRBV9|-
TGTGCCAGCAGCCCACTCATAGCGACAGGGGGTAACACTGAAGCTTTCTTT
CASSPLIATGGNTEAFF
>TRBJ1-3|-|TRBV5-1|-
TGCGCCAGCAGCTTACAGGGAACTGGAAACACCATATATTTT
CASSLQGTGNTIYF
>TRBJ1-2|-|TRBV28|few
TGTGCCAGCAGAACCGGACACAGAGAATATGGCTACACCTTC
CASRTGHREYGYTF
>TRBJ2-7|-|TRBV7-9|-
TGTGCCAGCAGCTTAGTTGGTCAGGGGCTCTACGAGCAGTACTTC
CASSLVGQGLYEQYF
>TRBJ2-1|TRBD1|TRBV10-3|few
TGTGCCATCAGTGGACAGGGGGGGTTGGATGAGCAGTTCTTC
CAISGQGGLDEQFF
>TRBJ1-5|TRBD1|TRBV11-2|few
TGTGCCAGCAGCTTAGACCCGACAGGGCCTTATAGCAATCAGCCCCAGCATTTT
CASSLDPTGPYSNQPQHF
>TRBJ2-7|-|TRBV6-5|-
TGTGCCAGCAGATCAATACAGGGAAACTCCCACGAGCAGTACTTC
CASRSIQGNSHEQYF